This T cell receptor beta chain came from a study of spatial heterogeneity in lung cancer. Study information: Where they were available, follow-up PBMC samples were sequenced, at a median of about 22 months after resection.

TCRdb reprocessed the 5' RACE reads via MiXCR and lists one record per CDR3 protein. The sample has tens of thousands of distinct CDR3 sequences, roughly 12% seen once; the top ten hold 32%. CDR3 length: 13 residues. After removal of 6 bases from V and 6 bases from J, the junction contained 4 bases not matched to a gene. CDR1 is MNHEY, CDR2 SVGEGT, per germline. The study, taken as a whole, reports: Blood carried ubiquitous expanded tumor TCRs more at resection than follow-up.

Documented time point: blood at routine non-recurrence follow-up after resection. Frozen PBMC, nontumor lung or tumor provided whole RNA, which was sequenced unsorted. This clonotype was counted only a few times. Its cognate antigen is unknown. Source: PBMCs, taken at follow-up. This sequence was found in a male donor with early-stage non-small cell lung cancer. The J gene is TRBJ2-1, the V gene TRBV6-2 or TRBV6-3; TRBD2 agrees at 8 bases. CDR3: CASRSGTSNEQFF. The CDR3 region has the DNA TGTGCCAGCAGGTCCGGGACTAGCAATGAGCAGTTCTTC.